This TCR beta chain was captured by sequencing in a study of blood T cell repertoires in COVID-19. Generated by immunoSEQ multiplex PCR, the TCRdb table keeps only in-frame clones and is missing some. This sample has a few hundred thousand clones, with roughly 84% found just once. Germline CDR1 is LNHDA and CDR2 is SQIVND (reference sequence). Trimming removed 2 bases at V and 5 bases at J, with 15 bases between. The CDR3 is 15 residues long. Participant-given clinical history determined each cohort assignment. This rearrangement joins TRBV19 to TRBJ2-5; D uncertain. The sample was PBMCs or T cells enriched from blood (not recorded which). The sequence was obtained from a woman aged 40 to 50 who had recovered from COVID-19. For the CDR3, the DNA is TGTGCCAGTAGTATAAATAAGGTTGACAAGGAGACCCAGTACTTC. It encodes CASSINKVDKETQYF.